This T cell receptor beta chain was obtained from a study of T cells after yellow fever vaccination. V gave up 0 bases and J gave up 3 bases, with 11 bases separating them. Germline CDR1 SGHRS, CDR2 YFSETQ. The CDR3 spans 15 residues. Each CDR3 protein gets one entry after TCRdb re-called the 5' RACE reads with MiXCR. This table holds about 220,000 distinct CDR3 sequences, more than 3% found once. This clonotype was seen at least ten times. Source: CD4+ T cells sorted from PBMCs, taken 10 days after the yellow fever booster vaccination. The clonotype comes from a man between 18 and 29 years old who received the YFV17D yellow fever vaccine. The chain carries TRBV5-1 and TRBJ2-3; possible D gene TRBD2, 5 bases. CDR3 bases: TGCGCCAGCAGCTTGGAAGGTCGGAGGACAGATACGCAGTATTTT. It yields the protein CASSLEGRRTDTQYF.